This TCR beta chain was documented in a study of early T cells in non-severe SARS-CoV-2 infection. Overall study context: The chains were unpaired, and the sequenced material was bulk RNA from unsorted whole blood.

Regarding the study as a whole: Lookups in VDJdb leaned toward anti-spike CD8 responses and missed private and CD4 specificities.

Individually, cDNA molecules had unique molecular identifiers attached to them. TCRdb re-analysed the 5' RACE reads in MiXCR, keeping a single row per CDR3 protein. The sample contains under 95,000 distinct CDR3 sequences, just under 15% of which appear only once. This clonotype was counted a few times. Its target is unknown. Germline values: CDR1 LGHNA, CDR2 YSLEER. The CDR3 loop spans 14 amino acids. V was cut by 0 bases and J by 3 bases, with 7 bases left in between. The specimen sequenced was whole blood. This clonotype was obtained from an adult who was a healthcare worker with PCR-confirmed SARS-CoV-2 infection or an uninfected control (not recorded which). The chain recombines TRBV4-3 with TRBJ2-3; D is ambiguous. The CDR3 loop reads CASSQELGTDTQYF. The CDR3 coding sequence is TGCGCCAGCAGCCAAGAGTTGGGAACAGATACGCAGTATTTT.